Listed below are T cell receptor beta chains from one sample, sequenced in a study of T cell responses to AZD1222 COVID-19 vaccine. Assay: immunoSEQ multiplex PCR; the TCRdb copy retains only in-frame clones and omits some. The data show more than 100,000 clones, about 85% seen once. The sample in question was peripheral blood, obtained on day 0 of AZD1222 vaccination. The origin of the receptors is an adult in good health. Both conserved end residues are trimmed from each CDR3. Some rows have no size entry. The others give once, few or many, or a class for an expanded clone.

J gene	V gene	clone size	CDR3 protein
TRBJ1-5	TRBV30	NA	AWSVWSRGANNQPQH
TRBJ2-1	TRBV27	NA	ASSIRQNPSDLEQF
TRBJ2-6	TRBV5-8	NA	ATAHAGSGANVLT
TRBJ1-5	TRBV6-6	NA	ASGGTGGRNQPQH
TRBJ1-1	TRBV29-1	NA	SGDRGVGPEAF
TRBJ2-1	TRBV14	NA	ASSQPSGGRNEQF
TRBJ1-5	TRBV28	NA	ASSFPRGVGQPQH
TRBJ1-1	TRBV15	NA	ATSYNRDRGTEAF
TRBJ1-5	TRBV4-1	NA	ASSQDGQRNQPQH
TRBJ2-3	TRBV20-1	NA	SAREGDTQY
TRBJ2-1	TRBV27	once	ASSWERAYNEQF
TRBJ2-5	TRBV27	NA	ASSPRVGGKETQY
TRBJ2-5	TRBV28	NA	ASSLRLAGVDKTQY
TRBJ1-6	TRBV2	few	ASTSSGSPLH
TRBJ2-7	TRBV29-1	NA	SVVRVNSYEQY
TRBJ1-1	TRBV10-3	NA	AISAPGETEAF
TRBJ1-5	TRBV6-1	NA	ASSEVVPENQPQH
TRBJ2-1	TRBV7-9	few	ASSLGGNYNEQF
TRBJ1-2	TRBV5-4	NA	ASSSPGTGRYGYT
TRBJ1-1	TRBV12-3/TRBV12-4	once	ASSYSGLTEAF
TRBJ1-1	TRBV28	NA	ASTSDREAF
TRBJ1-1	TRBV2	NA	ASTRPDREDTEAF
TRBJ1-5	TRBV6-2/TRBV6-3	once	ASSWAGGQPQH
TRBJ2-5	TRBV19	NA	ASRQGSETQY
TRBJ1-5	TRBV7-8	NA	ASSLITGNQPQH
TRBJ1-4	TRBV4-3	once	ASSQAVTGTVGEKLF
TRBJ1-2	TRBV21-1	NA	ASSKGGTVNGYT
TRBJ1-2	TRBV4-2	NA	ASSRRAEANYGYT
TRBJ2-7	TRBV12-2	NA	ASRLMGTLPLSYEQY
TRBJ1-6	TRBV10-3	NA	AISESNTARGSPLH
TRBJ2-5	TRBV7-9	NA	ASSLAGLLETQY
TRBJ1-6	TRBV5-6	NA	ASSPPGAGNNSPLH
TRBJ1-4	TRBV6-1	NA	ASSALATGPNHEKLF
TRBJ2-1	TRBV6-5	NA	ASSYVGQAGNEQF
TRBJ1-1	TRBV5-1	NA	ASSRQSYDLEAF
TRBJ2-3	TRBV10-3	many	AISEGLGDTDTQY
TRBJ1-2	TRBV28	NA	ASSSPRGGIYGYT
TRBJ1-1	TRBV7-9	NA	ASSWIGGGTEAF
TRBJ1-1	TRBV29-1	NA	SAGWNTEAF
TRBJ2-7	TRBV30	NA	AWSEQGIYEQY
TRBJ2-7	TRBV6-5	NA	ASSTNFRSYEQY
TRBJ2-3	TRBV5-4	NA	ASRQGWGADTQY
TRBJ2-3	TRBV7-9	NA	ASSLGEYRIGDTQY
TRBJ2-1	TRBV6-5	few	ASRRPGTTNNEQF
TRBJ2-5	TRBV10-2	NA	ASSVSGLETQY
TRBJ2-7	TRBV7-9	NA	ASRPGTSGSYEQY
TRBJ1-2	TRBV30	NA	AWTVGYGYT
TRBJ2-6	TRBV7-9	few	ASSDSSGANVLT
TRBJ2-1	TRBV19	once	ASSTGYNEQF
TRBJ2-5	TRBV20-1	NA	SASDPLGGQETQY
TRBJ2-7	TRBV7-9	NA	ASSLFPGQGAYEQY
TRBJ1-3	TRBV30	once	ASDPRGTGNTIY
TRBJ2-5	TRBV28	once	ASSFGAEWETQY
TRBJ1-4	TRBV3-1/TRBV3-2	few	ASSQRADFSTNEKLF
TRBJ2-1	TRBV9	NA	ASSGPLWNDEQF
TRBJ1-1	TRBV11-3	NA	ASSTRGVGTEAF
TRBJ1-3	TRBV4-1	NA	ASSPLTTVGTGNTIY
TRBJ2-2	TRBV18	NA	ASSPRQGADTGELF
TRBJ2-3	TRBV29-1	NA	SVKGGSADTQY
TRBJ1-2	TRBV10-3	NA	AIRGLSNYGYT